One and the same sample provided the 12 T cell receptor beta chains below, sequenced in a study of blood T cell repertoires in COVID-19. Sequencing was performed with immunoSEQ multiplex PCR; in TCRdb, only in-frame clones are kept and a portion is missing. The sample holds about 260,000 clones, roughly 87% seen once. The sequenced material came from peripheral blood. These receptors all stem from a woman aged 45-65 years who had recovered from COVID-19.

V and J are TRBV5-6 and TRBJ1-3, with 8 bases fitting TRBD1. From germline, CDR1 is SGHDT and CDR2 YYEEEE. V shed 4 bases, J shed 2 bases, and the junction held 17 bases outside the gene matches. This CDR3 has 19 amino acids. CDR3 coding DNA: TGTGCCAGCAGCCGACTCCGGGACAGGTATTGGCAAACTGGAAACACCATATATTTT. Amino acids: CASSRLRDRYWQTGNTIYF.

This chain connects TRBV5-6 to TRBJ2-1; 11 nucleotides agree with TRBD2. CDR1 and CDR2 from the germline V gene are SGHDT and YYEEEE. There are 17 residues in the CDR3. The V and J ends lost 4 bases and 6 bases, in that order; junction bases with no gene match: 12. CDR3 amino acids: CASSQGLADFAGNEQFF. The CDR3 DNA is TGTGCCAGCAGCCAGGGACTAGCGGATTTTGCTGGCAATGAGCAGTTCTTC.

The V gene is TRBV6-5, the J gene TRBJ2-3; TRBD2 aligns across 15 bases. J was trimmed by 14 bases and V by 6 bases; bases with no gene match: 9. The length of the CDR3 is 14 residues. CDR1 and CDR2 from the germline V gene are MNHEY and SVGAGI. This CDR3 is CASRRTSGGASTYF. CDR3 coding DNA: TGTGCCAGCAGGAGGACTAGCGGGGGGGCCTCCACGTATTTT.

The rearrangement joins TRBV14 to TRBJ2-5; D is perhaps TRBD1 (5 bases). This CDR3 spans 13 amino acids. Germline loops: CDR1 SGHDN, CDR2 FVKESK. Between the trimmed V and J ends, which lost 3 bases and 5 bases, there was a span of 10 bases. The CDR3 protein is CASSQGRRETQYF. In DNA, the CDR3 is TGTGCCAGCAGCCAGGGGCGTAGGGAGACCCAGTACTTC.

The chain carries TRBV4-3 and TRBJ2-1, with D maybe TRBD2 (6 bases). V was clipped by 3 bases and J by 2 bases, with 20 bases between them. Per germline, CDR1 LGHNA and CDR2 YSLEER. The CDR3 runs 18 residues. In nucleotides, the CDR3 is TGCGCCAGCAGCCAGACCAGCAAGGTAGCGGAACCCTACAATGAGCAGTTCTTC. Translated, it gives CASSQTSKVAEPYNEQFF.

This clone was picked up one time. The V call is TRBV30, the J call TRBJ1-4, with 8 bases matching TRBD1. The CDR3 loop spans 14 amino acids. Losses at the gene ends were 3 bases for V and 8 bases for J; bases not matched to a gene: 8. CDR1 GTSNPN and CDR2 SVGIG come from the germline V gene (reference sequence). CDR3 sequence: CAWSRARGREKLFF. For the CDR3, the DNA is TGTGCCTGGAGCCGGGCCAGGGGGCGGGAAAAACTGTTTTTT.

The rearrangement joins TRBV7-2 to TRBJ1-3; 8 nucleotides agree with TRBD1. The CDR3 sequence is 14 residues long. Trimming removed 3 bases from V and 6 bases from J; junction bases left unmatched: 4. CDR1 is SGHTA, CDR2 FQGNSA, per germline. CDR3 in DNA: TGTGCCAGCAGCTTGACAGGGGCTGAAAACACCATATATTTT. Protein sequence: CASSLTGAENTIYF.

This rearrangement joins TRBV5-1 to TRBJ2-1; TRBD2 aligns across 12 bases. V lost 2 bases, J lost 6 bases, and 6 bases stayed unmatched. Germline CDR1 is SGHRS and CDR2 is YFSETQ. The CDR3 covers 16 residues. The CDR3 sequence: CASSLRLAGESNEQFF. The CDR3 DNA follows: TGCGCCAGCAGCTTACGACTAGCGGGAGAGAGCAATGAGCAGTTCTTC.

The rearrangement links TRBV19 to TRBJ2-5, with a tentative D call TRBD2 (5 bases). This CDR3 is built from 16 residues. V was cut by 1 base and J by 4 bases, with 16 bases left in between. CDR1 is LNHDA, CDR2 SQIVND, per germline (reference sequence). The CDR3 region is CASSIVPRYGIETQYF. In nucleotides, the CDR3 is TGTGCCAGTAGTATAGTCCCGCGATACGGGATAGAGACCCAGTACTTC.

The CDR3 region has the DNA TGTGCCAGCAGCTTAGCCGAAGGGCCGGGGATAAACACAGATACGCAGTATTTT. Translating it yields CASSLAEGPGINTDTQYF. V gene TRBV7-2 combines with J gene TRBJ2-3; weak D call: TRBD2 (5 bases). The CDR3 contains 18 residues. The V gene's germline CDR1 is SGHTA and CDR2 FQGNSA. V was shortened by 0 bases and J by 2 bases, with 18 bases between the two germline ends.

The V gene is TRBV25-1, the J gene TRBJ1-6; 7 bases align to TRBD1. V was pared by 3 bases and J by 15 bases, with 5 bases of the junction left unmatched. In germline, CDR1 is MGHDK, CDR2 SYGVNS. CDR3 length: 12 amino acids. CDR3 amino acids: CASSELTGILHF. For the CDR3, the DNA is TGTGCCAGCAGTGAGCTGACAGGGATCCTCCACTTT.

This clone was detected a few times. This rearrangement joins TRBV28 to TRBJ1-5, with a weak D call TRBD1 (5 bases). Germline values: CDR1 MDHEN, CDR2 SYDVKM. The V gene lost 2 bases and the J gene lost 3 bases, with 8 bases spanning the gap. CDR3 size: 14 residues. The CDR3 bases are TGTGCCAGCAGTTTACCAGGGAACAATCAGCCCCAGCATTTT. Protein product: CASSLPGNNQPQHF. Full variable domain (missing parts from reference TRBV28 and TRBJ1-5): DVKVTQSSRYLVKRTGEKVFLECVQDMDHENMFWYRQDPGLGLRLIYFSYDVKMKEKGDIPEGYSVSREKKERFSLILESASTNQTSMYLCASSLPGNNQPQHFGDGTRLSIL.